This T cell receptor (beta chain) derives from a study of PD-1 blockade in classical Hodgkin lymphoma. Time point noted: newly diagnosed, previously untreated cHL patient sample. Thawed PBMCs were the source of CD4+ T cells, purified by magnetic negative selection. PBMCs from untreated, newly diagnosed classical Hodgkin lymphoma were comparison samples. Assay used: immunoSEQ multiplex PCR; TCRdb lists only in-frame clones, some missing. The sample consists of about 36,000 clones, around 88% of them appearing once. The receptor's source is a human donor with classical Hodgkin lymphoma. The sample consisted of CD4+ T cells from blood.

CDR3 DNA: TGTGCCAGTAGTATAGGTTTTGGGACAGCCTATGGCTACACCTTC. Amino acid sequence: CASSIGFGTAYGYTF. The rearrangement links TRBV19 to TRBJ1-2, with 7 positions matching TRBD1. The germline V gene encodes CDR1 LNHDA and CDR2 SQIVND (reference sequence). CDR3 length: 15 residues. The V gene end was trimmed by 1 base and the J gene end by 4 bases; junction bases not matched to a gene: 6.